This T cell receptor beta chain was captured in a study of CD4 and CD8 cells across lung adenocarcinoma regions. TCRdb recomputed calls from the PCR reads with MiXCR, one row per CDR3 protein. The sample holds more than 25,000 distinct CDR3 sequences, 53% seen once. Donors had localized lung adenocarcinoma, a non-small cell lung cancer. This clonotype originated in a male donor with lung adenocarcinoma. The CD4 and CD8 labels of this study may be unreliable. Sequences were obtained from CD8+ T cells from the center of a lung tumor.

The CDR3 coding sequence is TGTGCGGGCAGCGTAGCGGGAGAGGGAGAGACGCAGTATTTT. It encodes CAGSVAGEGETQYF. The rearrangement joins TRBV6-1 to TRBJ2-3, with 9 bases aligning to TRBD2. The CDR3 has 14 residues. Looked up from germline, CDR1 is MNHNS and CDR2 is SASEGT.